The rows below give T cell receptor beta chains drawn from one sample of a study of T cells after yellow fever vaccination. MiXCR, applied by TCRdb to the 5' RACE reads, yields one record per CDR3 protein. Of about 350,000 distinct CDR3 sequences in the sample, less than 9.5% were seen once. The source material was PBMCs, sampled about 41 days after the first yellow fever vaccination. All receptors derive from a man between 18 and 35 years old who received the YFV17D yellow fever vaccine. CDR3s include the opening cysteine and the closing phenylalanine or tryptophan. Fields, in order: clone size, J gene, D gene, V gene, CDR3 DNA, CDR3 protein. The D gene is left open where the match is weak. Clone size is shown for a subset of rows, as once, few, many or a class of expanded clone.

NA | TRBJ1-2 | NA | TRBV6-5 | TGTGCCAGCAGTTACCCGGGAGTCAGTGGCGGCTACACCTTC | CASSYPGVSGGYTF
NA | TRBJ2-1 | TRBD2 | TRBV12-3/TRBV12-4 | TGTGCCAGCAGTCCCGGGACTAGCGATTTCTTC | CASSPGTSDFF
few | TRBJ1-6 | TRBD1 | TRBV27 | TGTGCCAGCGGAAGGACAGGGAACGGGGAAGCACCCCTCCACTTT | CASGRTGNGEAPLHF
few | TRBJ2-5 | NA | TRBV6-5 | TGTGTCATAGTCCGCCAAGAGACCCAGTACTTC | CVIVRQETQYF
few | TRBJ2-2 | TRBD1 | TRBV20-1 | TGCAGTGCTAGAGATTGGACAGGGAACGGGGAGCTGTTTTTT | CSARDWTGNGELFF
few | TRBJ2-5 | TRBD1 | TRBV20-1 | TGCAGTGTAGAGGCCCGGGACAGGGGATCGCAAGAGACCCAGTACTTC | CSVEARDRGSQETQYF
few | TRBJ1-1 | NA | TRBV20-1 | TGCAGTGCTAGGACCCTTGGGGGGGGGAATACTGAAGCTTTCTTT | CSARTLGGGNTEAFF
NA | TRBJ2-5 | TRBD1 | TRBV5-1 | TGCGCCAGCAGCTTGGCCCCAACAGGGGGCCAAGAGACCCAGTACTTC | CASSLAPTGGQETQYF
NA | TRBJ1-1 | TRBD1 | TRBV5-1 | TGCGCCAGCAGCTTGAGAGGGGGCTCGAACACTGAAGCTTTCTTT | CASSLRGGSNTEAFF
NA | TRBJ1-3 | NA | TRBV6-5 | TGTGCCAGCAGTTGGTTGGGACGCCAGAGCTCTGGAAACACCATATATTTT | CASSWLGRQSSGNTIYF
NA | TRBJ2-1 | NA | TRBV4-3 | TGCGCCAGCAGCCAAGATCAAAGGTCAAGGGATGAGCAGTTCTTC | CASSQDQRSRDEQFF
few | TRBJ2-3 | TRBD2 | TRBV4-1 | TGCGCCAGCAGCCAAGGACTAGCGGGGCGTAGCACAGATACGCAGTATTTT | CASSQGLAGRSTDTQYF
NA | TRBJ2-2 | NA | TRBV9 | TGTGCCAGCAGCGTAGGCAGGGAGACCGGGGAGCTGTTTTTT | CASSVGRETGELFF
few | TRBJ2-6 | NA | TRBV6-1 | TGTGCCAGCAGTCCCCTCGTTATATCTGGGGCCAACGTCCTGACTTTC | CASSPLVISGANVLTF
NA | TRBJ2-1 | NA | TRBV5-4 | TGTGCCAGCAGCAGGGAGGATAAGGTGCATGAGCAGTTCTTC | CASSREDKVHEQFF
few | TRBJ2-2 | NA | TRBV4-3 | TGCGCCAGCAGCCTATCTTCAGGGGCGAGTTCCGGGGAGCTGTTTTTT | CASSLSSGASSGELFF
few | TRBJ2-1 | TRBD2 | TRBV4-1 | TGCGCCAGCAGCCCCTCTCGGACTAGCCGGTTCTTC | CASSPSRTSRFF
NA | TRBJ2-6 | NA | TRBV6-5 | TGTGCCAGCAGTTACGGGCAGGCTGGGGCCAACGTCCTGACTTTC | CASSYGQAGANVLTF
many | TRBJ2-6 | TRBD1 | TRBV20-1 | TGCAGTGCGACCGGGACAGGACCCTCTGGGGCCAACGTCCTGACTTTC | CSATGTGPSGANVLTF
NA | TRBJ2-2 | NA | TRBV20-1 | TGCAGTGCCCGGGGCTACCGGGACCGCAACACCGGGGAGCTGTTTTTT | CSARGYRDRNTGELFF
NA | TRBJ2-1 | TRBD1 | TRBV4-1 | TGCGCCAGCAGCCAGGTACCCGGGACAGAAGCCTCTCGTGCGCAGTTCTTC | CASSQVPGTEASRAQFF
few | TRBJ2-7 | NA | TRBV5-1 | TGCGCCAGCAGCGACCAGGGCCAAGAGGACGAGCAGTACTTC | CASSDQGQEDEQYF
few | TRBJ2-3 | TRBD2 | TRBV2 | TGTGCCAGCAGCCCTCTAGCGGGGAGGCCTAGCACAGATACGCAGTATTTT | CASSPLAGRPSTDTQYF
NA | TRBJ2-7 | TRBD1 | TRBV3-1 | TGTGCCAGCAGCCGTCCGGGGCGGGGGACAGGGACGTGGGAGCAGTACTTC | CASSRPGRGTGTWEQYF
many | TRBJ1-5 | NA | TRBV5-1 | TGCGCCAGCAGCTTGGGACAGCTCAATCAGCCCCAGCATTTT | CASSLGQLNQPQHF
few | TRBJ1-1 | NA | TRBV7-2 | TGTGCCAGCAGCTTAGAACCCAGGGGCGGCACTGAAGCTTTCTTT | CASSLEPRGGTEAFF
few | TRBJ2-3 | NA | TRBV10-3 | TGTGCCATCGCCCTAGGCGAGACAGATACGCAGTATTTT | CAIALGETDTQYF
few | TRBJ2-3 | NA | TRBV5-1 | TGCGCCAGCAATCCGGGCCAACCGACAGATACGCAGTATTTT | CASNPGQPTDTQYF
NA | TRBJ1-1 | NA | TRBV18 | TGTGCCAGCTCCCAACAGGGCCTGAACACTGAAGCTTTCTTT | CASSQQGLNTEAFF
few | TRBJ1-1 | NA | TRBV6-5 | TGTGCCAGCAGTTACTCGTTCTGGGGTTCTAACACTGAAGCTTTCTTT | CASSYSFWGSNTEAFF
many | TRBJ2-1 | NA | TRBV5-1 | TGCGCCAGCAGCTTCGCAGGGAACTACAATGAGCAGTTCTTC | CASSFAGNYNEQFF
many | TRBJ2-5 | NA | TRBV11-2 | TGTGCCACTTCGGGTCAAGAGACCCAGTACTTC | CATSGQETQYF
few | TRBJ2-3 | NA | TRBV7-2 | TGTGCCAGCAGCAGGACAGCCTACACAGATACGCAGTATTTT | CASSRTAYTDTQYF
NA | TRBJ1-4 | NA | TRBV6-5 | TGTGCCAGCAGTTACGGCGGCAGGGAGGGTGAAAAACTGTTTTTT | CASSYGGREGEKLFF
few | TRBJ1-2 | NA | TRBV5-1 | TGCGCCAGCAGCTCTTTACCCGAAGGAGGAGGCTACACCTTC | CASSSLPEGGGYTF
NA | TRBJ1-1 | NA | TRBV29-1 | TGCAGCGTTGAAGAACAGGAAGACACTGAAGCTTTCTTT | CSVEEQEDTEAFF
NA | TRBJ2-3 | TRBD2 | TRBV20-1 | TGCAGTGCTAGAGATCCCGTAGCGGGGGGGCGAACAGATACGCAGTATTTT | CSARDPVAGGRTDTQYF
NA | TRBJ2-3 | NA | TRBV20-1 | TGCAGTGCTAGGCGGGGGCGGGACGGCACAGATACGCAGTATTTT | CSARRGRDGTDTQYF
few | TRBJ2-5 | NA | TRBV5-1 | TGCGCCAGCAACTCTCCAGGGGAAGAGACCCAGTACTTC | CASNSPGEETQYF
NA | TRBJ2-5 | NA | TRBV12-3/TRBV12-4 | TGTGCCAGCAGTTTCAGAGCCGAAGAGACCCAGTACTTC | CASSFRAEETQYF
NA | TRBJ1-2 | TRBD1 | TRBV14 | TGTGCCAGCAGCCGCCGACAGGGGCCTTACTATGGCTACACCTTC | CASSRRQGPYYGYTF
few | TRBJ1-1 | NA | TRBV11-3 | TGTGCCAGCAGCTTAGGTTACCCAAGCACTGAAGCTTTCTTT | CASSLGYPSTEAFF
NA | TRBJ1-2 | TRBD1 | TRBV6-5 | TGTGCCAGCAGTTACTTCGGACAGGGGTTGCCCTATGGCTACACCTTC | CASSYFGQGLPYGYTF
NA | TRBJ1-2 | NA | TRBV6-2/TRBV6-3 | TGTGCCAGCAGTGACACAGGCTTCCGAGATGGCTACACCTTC | CASSDTGFRDGYTF
few | TRBJ1-6 | NA | TRBV9 | TGTGCCAGCAGCGTAGGGGAGGGAAAAAATTCACCCCTCCACTTT | CASSVGEGKNSPLHF
few | TRBJ2-5 | NA | TRBV11-2 | TGTGCCAGCAGGAGGATGGAGTCCTCTTCAGAGACCCAGTACTTC | CASRRMESSSETQYF